Below, 3 T cell receptor beta chains from the same sample are listed, as sequenced in a study of blood T cell repertoires in COVID-19. Here immunoSEQ multiplex PCR was the method, and the copy in TCRdb shows in-frame clones only, minus some. The profile covers 250,000 or so clones, with approximately 80% appearing a single time and 4.7% taken by the ten largest. The sequencing sample was made of peripheral blood. The source is a woman aged 65 to 85 with acute or convalescent COVID-19.

The V and J genes are TRBV7-2 and TRBJ2-3; TRBD2 matches 9 bases. The V gene end was trimmed by 1 base and the J gene end by 4 bases; junction bases not matched to a gene: 0. The CDR3 has 14 residues. Germline V gene data show CDR1 as SGHTA and CDR2 as FQGNSA. The chain's CDR3 is CASSLGTSADTQYF. In DNA, the CDR3 is TGTGCCAGCAGCTTAGGGACTAGCGCAGATACGCAGTATTTT.

The genes are TRBV5-1 and TRBJ1-3, with D perhaps TRBD1 (5 bases). Trimming cost V 0 bases and J 6 bases, with 10 bases left between them. Per the germline V gene, CDR1 is SGHRS and CDR2 is YFSETQ. There are 14 residues in the CDR3. The CDR3 nucleotides read TGCGCCAGCAGCTTGGATGTAGGGGTAAACACCATATATTTT. Amino acids: CASSLDVGVNTIYF.

The rearrangement uses TRBV6-4 and TRBJ2-3; D might be TRBD2 (5 bases). Germline CDR1 is MRHNA and CDR2 is SNTAGT. This CDR3 is 18 amino acids long. The ends were cut back, 7 bases at V and 0 bases at J, with 23 bases in the middle. The CDR3 region is CASTPRSGLSGSTDTQYF. CDR3 sequence (DNA): TGTGCCAGCACCCCCAGGAGCGGACTGAGCGGTAGCACAGATACGCAGTATTTT.